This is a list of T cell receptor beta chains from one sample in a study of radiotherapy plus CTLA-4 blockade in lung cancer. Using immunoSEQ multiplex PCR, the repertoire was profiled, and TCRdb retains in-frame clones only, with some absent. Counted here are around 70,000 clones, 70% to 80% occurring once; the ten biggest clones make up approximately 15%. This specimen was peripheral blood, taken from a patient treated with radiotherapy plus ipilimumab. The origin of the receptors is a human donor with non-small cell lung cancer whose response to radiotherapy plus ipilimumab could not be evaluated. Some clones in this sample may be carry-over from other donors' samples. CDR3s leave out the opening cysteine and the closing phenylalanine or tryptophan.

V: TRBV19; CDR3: ASSLRGGRYNEQF
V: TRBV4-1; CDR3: ASSQDTGGRPQH
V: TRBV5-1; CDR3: ASSPGGGTFSYEQY
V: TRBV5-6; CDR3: ASSLGGNSGANVLT
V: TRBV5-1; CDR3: ASSLVTDYEQY
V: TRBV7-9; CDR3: ASSSGDRATEAF
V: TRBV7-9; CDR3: ASSSWDRGRDEQY
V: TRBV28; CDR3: ASSLPGQGYGYT
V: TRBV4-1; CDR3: ASSQGTSGGAAYEQY
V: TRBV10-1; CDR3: ASSERPSGGGNYNEQF
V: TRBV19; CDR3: ASSVSGGDTQY
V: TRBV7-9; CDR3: ASSLRGQAYNEQF
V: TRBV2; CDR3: ASSVVAYTSEAF
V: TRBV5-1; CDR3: ASSLDRGGYEQY
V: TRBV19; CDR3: ASSGLQGGPQH
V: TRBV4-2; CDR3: ATGLQGGNTDTQY
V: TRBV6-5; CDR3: ASSLAHRGAYGYT
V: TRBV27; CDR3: ASSSLGAQGTDTQY
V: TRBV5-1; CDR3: ASSPDRATEAF
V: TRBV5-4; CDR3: ASSLVSGNTEAF
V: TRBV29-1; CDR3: SVEDPLSPDTQY
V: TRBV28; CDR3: ASSPLSYGYT
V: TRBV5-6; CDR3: ASSLGRQETQY
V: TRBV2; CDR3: ASSDTMSTDTQY
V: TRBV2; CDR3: ASSVWGHAQETQY
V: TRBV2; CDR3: ASSKGLAAEQY
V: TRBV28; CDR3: ATEGGNTGELF
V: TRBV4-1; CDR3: ASSRGQASNQPQH
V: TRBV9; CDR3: ASSTRGGGNTGELF
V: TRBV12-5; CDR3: ASGPGGAETQY
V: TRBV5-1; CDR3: ASSLNPAGGQETQY
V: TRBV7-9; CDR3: ASSFDTSSGNTIY
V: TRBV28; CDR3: ASSPPTSTGEGGTQY
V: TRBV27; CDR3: ASSPRGQYYSPLH
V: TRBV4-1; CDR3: ASSQTRLNTGELF
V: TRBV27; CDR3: ASSLTGFASGYT
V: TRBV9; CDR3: ASSVEKMDTAKIYTGELF
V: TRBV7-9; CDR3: ASSHTSAGAPDTQY
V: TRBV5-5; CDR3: ASSDAVEQF
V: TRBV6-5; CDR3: ASIEQGSPNYGYT
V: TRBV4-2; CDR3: ASSQLLAGGREQF
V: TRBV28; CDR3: ASSSHRVRQPQH
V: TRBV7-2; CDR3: ASSLGGRETQY
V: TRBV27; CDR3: ASSLFTAGGKSPLH
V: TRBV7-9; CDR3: ASSTYLDSRNEKLF
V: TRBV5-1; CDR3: ASNFGQGPYGYT
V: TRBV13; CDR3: ASSLGLNYGYT
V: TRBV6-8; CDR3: ASSRGSSYEQY
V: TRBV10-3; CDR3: AIRAGTGSLPLH
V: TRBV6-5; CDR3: ASSRDYEQY
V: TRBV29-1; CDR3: SGRTGWDTQY
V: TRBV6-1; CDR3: ASSFLQGTDTQY